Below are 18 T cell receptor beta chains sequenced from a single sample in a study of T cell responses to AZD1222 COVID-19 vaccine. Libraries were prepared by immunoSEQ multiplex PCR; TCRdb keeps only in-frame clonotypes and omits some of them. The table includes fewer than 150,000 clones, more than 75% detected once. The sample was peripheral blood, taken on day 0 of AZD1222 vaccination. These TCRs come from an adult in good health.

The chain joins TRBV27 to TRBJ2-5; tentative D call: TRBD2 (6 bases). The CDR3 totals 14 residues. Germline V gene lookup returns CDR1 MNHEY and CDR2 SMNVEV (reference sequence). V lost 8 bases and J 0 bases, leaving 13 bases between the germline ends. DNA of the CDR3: TGTGCCAGCCAAGGCCGGGGGAACCAAGAGACCCAGTACTTC. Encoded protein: CASQGRGNQETQYF.

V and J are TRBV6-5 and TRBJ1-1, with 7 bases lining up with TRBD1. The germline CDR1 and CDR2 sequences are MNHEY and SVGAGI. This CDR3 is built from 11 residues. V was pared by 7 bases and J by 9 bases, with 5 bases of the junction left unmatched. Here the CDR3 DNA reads TGTGCCAGCATTCAGGGGGTTAAAGCTTTCTTT. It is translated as CASIQGVKAFF.

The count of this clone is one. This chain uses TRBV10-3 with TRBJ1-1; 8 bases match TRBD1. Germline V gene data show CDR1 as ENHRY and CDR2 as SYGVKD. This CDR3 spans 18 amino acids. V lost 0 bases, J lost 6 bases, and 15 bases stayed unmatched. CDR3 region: CAISESLYRGNKWAEAFF. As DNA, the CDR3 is TGTGCCATCAGTGAGTCTCTATACAGGGGGAACAAGTGGGCTGAAGCTTTCTTT.

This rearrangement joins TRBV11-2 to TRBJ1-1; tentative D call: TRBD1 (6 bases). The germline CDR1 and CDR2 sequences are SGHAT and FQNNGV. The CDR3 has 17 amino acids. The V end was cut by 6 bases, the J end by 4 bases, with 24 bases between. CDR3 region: CASSLDGVGGEGTEAFF. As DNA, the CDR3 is TGTGCCAGCAGTTTGGACGGGGTGGGGGGCGAAGGCACTGAAGCTTTCTTT. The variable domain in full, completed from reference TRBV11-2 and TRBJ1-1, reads EAGVAQSPRYKIIEKRQSVAFWCNPISGHATLYWYQQILGQGPKLLIQFQNNGVVDDSQLPKDRFSAERLKGVDSTLKIQPAKLEDSAVYLCASSLDGVGGEGTEAFFGQGTRLTVV.

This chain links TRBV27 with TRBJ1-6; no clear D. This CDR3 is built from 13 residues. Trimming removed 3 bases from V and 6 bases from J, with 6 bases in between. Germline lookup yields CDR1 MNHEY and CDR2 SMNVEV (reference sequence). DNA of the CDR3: TGTGCCAGCAGTTTCTTGGGTAATTCACCCCTCCACTTT. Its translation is CASSFLGNSPLHF.

The chain's CDR3 is CASSSYTGTGYPAFF. CDR3 nucleotides: TGTGCCAGCAGCTCTTATACCGGGACAGGGTACCCTGCTTTCTTT. The chain couples TRBV5-4 to TRBJ1-1; 9 bases fit TRBD1. V lost 3 bases to trimming and J lost 11 bases; unmatched junction nucleotides: 14. The CDR3 contains 15 residues. CDR1 and CDR2 (germline): SGHNT, YYREEE (reference sequence).

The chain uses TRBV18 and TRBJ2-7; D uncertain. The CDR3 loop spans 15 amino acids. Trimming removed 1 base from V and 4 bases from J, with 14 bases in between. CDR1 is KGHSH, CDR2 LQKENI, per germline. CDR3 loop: CASSPRLAQDYEQYF. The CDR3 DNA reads TGTGCCAGCTCACCACGACTGGCGCAGGATTACGAGCAGTACTTC. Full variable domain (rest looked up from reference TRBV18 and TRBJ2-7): NAGVMQNPRHLVRRRGQEARLRCSPMKGHSHVYWYRQLPEEGLKFMVYLQKENIIDESGMPKERFSAEFPKEGPSILRIQQVVRGDSAAYFCASSPRLAQDYEQYFGPGTRLTVT.

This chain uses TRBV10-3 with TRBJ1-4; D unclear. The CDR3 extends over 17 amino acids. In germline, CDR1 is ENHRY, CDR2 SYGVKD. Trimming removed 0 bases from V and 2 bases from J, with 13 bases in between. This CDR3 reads CAISESVVGGTNEKLFF. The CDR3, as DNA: TGTGCCATCAGTGAGTCGGTTGTAGGAGGGACTAATGAAAAACTGTTTTTT.

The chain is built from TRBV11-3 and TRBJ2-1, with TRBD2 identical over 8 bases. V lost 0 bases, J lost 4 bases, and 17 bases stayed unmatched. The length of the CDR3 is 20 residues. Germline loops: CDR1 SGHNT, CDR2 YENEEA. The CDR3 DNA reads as TGTGCCAGCAGCTTAGAGACCCGCCTTTCGGCGGGGGGTCCATACAATGAGCAGTTCTTC. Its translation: CASSLETRLSAGGPYNEQFF. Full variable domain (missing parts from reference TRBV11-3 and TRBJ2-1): EAGVVQSPRYKIIEKKQPVAFWCNPISGHNTLYWYLQNLGQGPELLIRYENEEAVDDSQLPKDRFSAERLKGVDSTLKIQPAELGDSAVYLCASSLETRLSAGGPYNEQFFGPGTRLTVL.

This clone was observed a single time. The CDR3 bases are TGTGCCAGCAGTCCTGGGACAGGCTGGGAAAAACTGTTTTTT. It specifies CASSPGTGWEKLFF. The chain joins TRBV7-9 to TRBJ1-4, with TRBD1 identical over 8 bases. The J segment lost 8 bases and the V segment lost 6 bases, leaving 8 bases of the junction unmatched. This CDR3 region has 14 residues. Germline lookup yields CDR1 SEHNR and CDR2 FQNEAQ (reference sequence).

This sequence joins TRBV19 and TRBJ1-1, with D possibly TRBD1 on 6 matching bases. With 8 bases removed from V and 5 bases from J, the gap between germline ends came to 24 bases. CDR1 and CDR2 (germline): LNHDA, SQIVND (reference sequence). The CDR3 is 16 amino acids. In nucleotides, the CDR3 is TGTGCCAGTGGGGACGGGACATGGGCCTCTAGGACTGAAGCTTTCTTT. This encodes CASGDGTWASRTEAFF.

The DNA for the CDR3 is TGTGCCAGCAGTTCCCCTCAAGGCAATTCACCCCTCCACTTT. This gives the protein CASSSPQGNSPLHF. V gene TRBV6-2 or TRBV6-3 combines with J gene TRBJ1-6; D unclear. The CDR3 runs 14 residues. Trimming removed 4 bases at V and 7 bases at J, with 11 bases between. Germline CDR1 and CDR2: MNHEY and SVGEGT.

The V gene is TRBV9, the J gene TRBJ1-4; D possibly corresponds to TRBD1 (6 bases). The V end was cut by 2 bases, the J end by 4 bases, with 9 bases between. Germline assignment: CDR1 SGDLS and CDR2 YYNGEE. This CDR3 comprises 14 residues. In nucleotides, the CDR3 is TGTGCCAGCAGCGTCGCACAGGGTAATGAAAAACTGTTTTTT. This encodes CASSVAQGNEKLFF.

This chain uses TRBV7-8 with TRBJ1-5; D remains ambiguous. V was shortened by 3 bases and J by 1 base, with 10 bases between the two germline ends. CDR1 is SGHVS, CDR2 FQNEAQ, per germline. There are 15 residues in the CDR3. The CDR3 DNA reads TGTGCCAGCAGCTTGGAGGAGTGGAGCAATCAGCCCCAGCATTTT. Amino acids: CASSLEEWSNQPQHF.

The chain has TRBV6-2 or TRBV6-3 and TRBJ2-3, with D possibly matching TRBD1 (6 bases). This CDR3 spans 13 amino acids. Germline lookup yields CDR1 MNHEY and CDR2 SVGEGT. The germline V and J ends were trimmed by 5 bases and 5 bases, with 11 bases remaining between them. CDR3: CASSNRVIDTQYF. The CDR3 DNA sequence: TGTGCCAGCAGTAACAGGGTTATAGATACGCAGTATTTT.

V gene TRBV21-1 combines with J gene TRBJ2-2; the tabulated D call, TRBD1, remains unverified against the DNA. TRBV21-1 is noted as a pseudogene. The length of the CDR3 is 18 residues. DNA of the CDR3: TGTGCCAGCAGCTCAATAGGGACAGGGGACGAGAACACCGGGGAGCTGTTTTTT. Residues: CASSSIGTGDENTGELFF.

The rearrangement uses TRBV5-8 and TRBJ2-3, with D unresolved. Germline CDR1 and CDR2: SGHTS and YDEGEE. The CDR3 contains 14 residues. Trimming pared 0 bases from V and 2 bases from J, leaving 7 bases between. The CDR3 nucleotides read TGTGCCAGCAGCTTGGTGTCTAACACAGATACGCAGTATTTT. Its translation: CASSLVSNTDTQYF.

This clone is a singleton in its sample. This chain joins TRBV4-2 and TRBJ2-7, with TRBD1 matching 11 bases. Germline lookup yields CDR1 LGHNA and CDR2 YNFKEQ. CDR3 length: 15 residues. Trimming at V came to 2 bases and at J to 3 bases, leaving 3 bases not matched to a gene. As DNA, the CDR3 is TGTGCCAGCAGCCAAACCGGGACAGGGGGCTACGAGCAGTACTTC. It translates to CASSQTGTGGYEQYF.